The 29 T cell receptor beta chains reported below all come from one sample, sequenced in a study of cytomegalovirus exposure and HLA in healthy donors. Produced via immunoSEQ multiplex PCR; TCRdb's table is partial and in-frame only. Of some 170,000 clones detected, about 88% appear once; the ten largest clones hold 2% to 2.5%. Sequencing was performed on PBMCs. The receptor set was obtained from a woman aged 18-35 years in good health and CMV-seronegative.

The rearrangement joins TRBV5-6 to TRBJ1-2; D may be TRBD1 (5 bases). The CDR3 runs to 14 residues. V lost 1 base, J lost 5 bases, and 12 bases lay in between. Germline V lookup: CDR1 SGHDT, CDR2 YYEEEE. In DNA, the CDR3 is TGTGCCAGCAGCTTGATTCGGGGGGAATATGGCTACACCTTC. This sequence encodes CASSLIRGEYGYTF.

V is TRBV30 and J is TRBJ2-1, with a possible D match to TRBD2 (7 bases). CDR1 is GTSNPN, CDR2 SVGIG, per germline (reference sequence). The CDR3 runs 15 residues. V dropped 0 bases and J dropped 2 bases, with 11 bases sitting between them. CDR3 residues: CAWSVLGGPYNEQFF. The CDR3 coding sequence is TGTGCCTGGAGTGTCCTCGGGGGGCCCTACAATGAGCAGTTCTTC. Combining the CDR3 with reference TRBV30 and TRBJ2-1 gives the whole variable domain SQTIHQWPATLVQPVGSPLSLECTVEGTSNPNLYWYRQAAGRGLQLLFYSVGIGQISSEVPQNLSASRPQDRQFILSSKKLLLSDSGFYLCAWSVLGGPYNEQFFGPGTRLTVL.

This sequence joins TRBV5-1 and TRBJ1-1, with D perhaps TRBD1 (6 bases). V lost 6 bases and J lost 3, with 12 bases in between. CDR1 SGHRS and CDR2 YFSETQ come from the germline V gene. The CDR3 covers 13 residues. The CDR3, as DNA: TGCGCCAGCAATCGTCAGGGGCACACTGAAGCTTTCTTT. It is translated as CASNRQGHTEAFF.

In its sample, this clone was seen many times. The chain couples TRBV4-1 to TRBJ2-1; perhaps TRBD2 as D (5 bases). The germline CDR1 and CDR2 sequences are MGHRA and YSYEKL. The length of the CDR3 is 12 residues. Trimming removed 4 bases at V and 9 bases at J, with 10 bases between. The CDR3 DNA reads TGCGCCAGCAGCCTTACGGGATCTGAGCAGTTCTTC. Amino acid sequence: CASSLTGSEQFF.

The J gene is TRBJ1-2, the V gene TRBV19, with D perhaps TRBD1 (5 bases). The V gene lost 8 bases and the J gene lost 4 bases, with 17 bases spanning the gap. This CDR3 is 14 amino acids long. Germline V gene lookup returns CDR1 LNHDA and CDR2 SQIVND (reference sequence). The CDR3 DNA reads TGTGCCAGTCACCCGCAACAGGTCCTCTATGGCTACACCTTC. It specifies CASHPQQVLYGYTF.

The chain combines TRBV7-9 with TRBJ2-5; the match to TRBD2 covers 8 bases. V shed 10 bases, J shed 0 bases, and the junction held 7 bases outside the gene matches. Germline lookup yields CDR1 SEHNR and CDR2 FQNEAQ (reference sequence). The CDR3 is 14 amino acids. CDR3 in amino acids: CATTGGAYQETQYF. CDR3 DNA sequence: TGTGCCACCACGGGGGGGGCGTACCAAGAGACCCAGTACTTC.

The chain joins TRBV5-6 to TRBJ1-1; D perhaps matches TRBD1 (5 bases). This CDR3 comprises 13 residues. From germline, CDR1 is SGHDT and CDR2 YYEEEE. V lost 4 bases and J 8 bases, leaving 15 bases between the germline ends. CDR3 sequence (DNA): TGTGCCAGCAGCGCCGGGGGTTCGGGGGAAGCTTTCTTT. This translates into CASSAGGSGEAFF.

The rearrangement joins TRBV5-6 to TRBJ1-4; a weak D match, TRBD1 (5 bases). The CDR3 consists of 13 residues. CDR1 and CDR2 (germline): SGHDT, YYEEEE. Trimming left V 1 base short and J 8 bases short, with 9 bases between. CDR3 nucleotide sequence: TGTGCCAGCAGCTTGACAGGACGGGAAAAACTGTTTTTT. Translated, it gives CASSLTGREKLFF.

The genes are TRBV18 and TRBJ2-3; D perhaps matches TRBD2 (6 bases). The CDR3 runs to 15 residues. Germline CDR1 and CDR2: KGHSH and LQKENI. V dropped 1 base and J dropped 2 bases, with 10 bases sitting between them. CDR3 coding DNA: TGTGCCAGCTCACCACGGGCGGGGAACACAGATACGCAGTATTTT. It encodes CASSPRAGNTDTQYF.

Note on this clone: The junction departs from germline at one end; a sequencing error may be responsible. The chain employs TRBV7-2 and TRBJ1-5; D unresolved. The CDR3 extends over 13 amino acids. Per germline, CDR1 SGHTA and CDR2 FQGNSA. The CDR3 loop is CASSLNSSQPQHF. In nucleotides, the CDR3 is TGTGCCAGCAGCCTGAATAGCAGTCAGCCCCAGCATTTT.

This clone was seen just once. This chain uses TRBV6-5 with TRBJ1-4; 8 nucleotides line up with TRBD1. CDR3 length: 15 amino acids. The germline V gene encodes CDR1 MNHEY and CDR2 SVGAGI. Trimming at V came to 1 base and at J to 8 bases, leaving 6 bases not matched to a gene. This CDR3 reads CASSYYDRGSEKLFF. The CDR3, as DNA: TGTGCCAGCAGTTACTACGACAGGGGATCCGAAAAACTGTTTTTT.

V gene TRBV7-2 combines with J gene TRBJ1-5; D is undetermined. Trimming removed 1 base at V and 6 bases at J, with 13 bases between. The V gene's germline CDR1 is SGHTA and CDR2 FQGNSA. This CDR3 is 15 amino acids long. The chain's CDR3 is CASSLGVDIGQPQHF. CDR3 DNA sequence: TGTGCCAGCAGCTTAGGTGTTGACATCGGTCAGCCCCAGCATTTT.

The rearrangement joins TRBV7-6 to TRBJ2-2, with TRBD2 matching over 11 bases. Germline loops: CDR1 SGHVS, CDR2 FNYEAQ. The length of the CDR3 is 18 residues. Trimming removed 5 bases from V and 7 bases from J; junction bases left unmatched: 15. Here the CDR3 reads CASSTLELGTSGRGELFF. The CDR3 DNA is TGTGCCAGCAGCACTTTGGAACTCGGGACTAGCGGTCGCGGGGAGCTGTTTTTT.

This clone appeared once. The rearrangement links TRBV6-1 to TRBJ1-1; no clear D. Per the germline V gene, CDR1 is MNHNS and CDR2 is SASEGT. V gave up 3 bases and J gave up 5 bases, with 10 bases separating them. This CDR3 region has 13 residues. CDR3 residues: CASSDNTGTEAFF. DNA of the CDR3: TGTGCCAGCAGTGACAACACGGGGACTGAAGCTTTCTTT.

The V gene is TRBV5-1, the J gene TRBJ2-7, with 8 positions matching TRBD1. The CDR3 has 12 residues. With V trimmed by 6 bases and J by 4 bases, 3 bases remained unmatched. Germline loops: CDR1 SGHRS, CDR2 YFSETQ. In DNA, the CDR3 is TGCGCCAGCACACAGGGGGATTACGAGCAGTACTTC. It translates to CASTQGDYEQYF.

This clone has just a few counts. CDR3 amino acids: CASNPGQGTGEQFF. The CDR3 coding sequence is TGTGCCAGCAACCCCGGACAGGGGACGGGGGAGCAGTTCTTC. The J gene is TRBJ2-1, the V gene TRBV6-4; TRBD1 matches at 9 bases. Germline CDR1 MRHNA, CDR2 SNTAGT. The CDR3 runs to 14 residues. Trimming cost V 7 bases and J 10 bases; bases outside gene matches: 11.

The chain employs TRBV29-1 and TRBJ2-3; TRBD2 aligns across 7 bases. CDR3 size: 13 residues. CDR1 and CDR2 (germline): SQVTM, ANQGSEA. In DNA form, the CDR3 reads TGCACCTTCCGGGACTATGCCACAGATACGCAGTATTTT. Amino acid sequence: CTFRDYATDTQYF.

The V and J genes are TRBV6-1 and TRBJ1-4, with TRBD1 matching over 10 bases. CDR3 size: 16 residues. After removal of 2 bases from V and 7 bases from J, the junction contained 7 bases not matched to a gene. Germline lookup yields CDR1 MNHNS and CDR2 SASEGT. For the CDR3, the DNA is TGTGCCAGCAGTGAACTTCGGGGACAGGGGTTTGAAAAACTGTTTTTT. Translated, it gives CASSELRGQGFEKLFF.

The CDR3 reads CASSNRLSNTEAFF. The CDR3 DNA reads as TGTGCCAGCAGTAACAGGCTTTCCAACACTGAAGCTTTCTTT. The chain joins TRBV6-1 to TRBJ1-1; possibly TRBD1 for D (5 bases). V was cut by 5 bases and J by 2 bases, with 12 bases left in between. Germline V CDR1 and CDR2: MNHNS, SASEGT. CDR3 length equals 14 residues.

Here the CDR3 reads CASRSITGGTYEQYF. The CDR3 DNA reads as TGTGCCAGCAGATCGATAACAGGGGGTACGTACGAGCAGTACTTC. The J gene is TRBJ2-7, the V gene TRBV6-1, with 8 bases identical to TRBD1. V shed 6 bases, J shed 4 bases, and the junction held 11 bases outside the gene matches. The CDR3 is made up of 15 amino acids. Germline V gives CDR1 MNHNS, CDR2 SASEGT.

V and J are TRBV5-6 and TRBJ2-7, with TRBD1 matching over 11 bases. V was clipped by 3 bases and J by 6 bases; unmatched bases: 5. The germline gives CDR1 SGHDT, CDR2 YYEEEE. The CDR3 covers 14 residues. The CDR3 region has the DNA TGTGCCAGCAGCTGGGACAGGGGGACCAGCGAGCAGTACTTC. Translating it yields CASSWDRGTSEQYF.

Notes on this clone: The identical CDR3 is also encoded by other nucleotide sequences in the sample. The CDR3 sequence is CASSPRTNTGELFF. For the CDR3, the DNA is TGTGCCAGCAGCCCACGGACTAACACCGGGGAGCTGTTTTTT. The genes are TRBV9 and TRBJ2-2; perhaps TRBD2 as D (5 bases). The germline CDR1 and CDR2 sequences are SGDLS and YYNGEE. This CDR3 contains 14 residues. The V and J ends lost 4 bases and 2 bases respectively, with 9 bases between them.

The chain employs TRBV5-1 and TRBJ1-1; no reliable D call. Trimming left V 6 bases short and J 4 bases short, with 19 bases between. CDR1 is SGHRS, CDR2 YFSETQ, per germline. This CDR3 spans 15 amino acids. For the CDR3, the DNA is TGCGCCAGCAAGGAGACGGCTGATCTGGGCACTGAAGCTTTCTTT. The encoded protein is CASKETADLGTEAFF.

V is TRBV4-1 and J is TRBJ1-1; unclear D gene. The CDR3 runs 14 residues. Germline loops: CDR1 MGHRA, CDR2 YSYEKL. Between the trimmed V and J ends, which lost 5 bases and 4 bases, there was a span of 14 bases. The CDR3: CASSFSDGFTEAFF. CDR3 bases: TGCGCCAGCAGCTTCAGCGACGGGTTCACTGAAGCTTTCTTT.

The chain combines TRBV4-2 with TRBJ1-1, with a tentative D call TRBD1 (6 bases). In germline, CDR1 is LGHNA, CDR2 YNFKEQ. The CDR3 runs to 13 residues. V gave up 0 bases and J gave up 10 bases, with 12 bases separating them. This CDR3 is CASSQDEIGGAFF. The CDR3 DNA reads TGTGCCAGCAGCCAAGATGAGATAGGGGGAGCTTTCTTT.

The chain combines TRBV27 with TRBJ1-6; D gene unclear. The germline V and J ends were trimmed by 5 bases and 0 bases, with 17 bases remaining between them. The CDR3 contains 18 residues. From germline, CDR1 is MNHEY and CDR2 SMNVEV (reference sequence). In nucleotides, the CDR3 is TGTGCCAGCAGTCCTTCACAGAGTTTAAGCTCCTATAATTCACCCCTCCACTTT. Amino acid sequence: CASSPSQSLSSYNSPLHF.

CDR3 amino acids: CASRLAGGAYEQYF. Here the CDR3 DNA reads TGTGCCAGCAGGCTAGCGGGGGGTGCCTACGAGCAGTACTTC. This sequence joins TRBV27 and TRBJ2-7; 11 bases are shared with TRBD2. CDR1 is MNHEY, CDR2 SMNVEV, per germline (reference sequence). J was trimmed by 2 bases and V by 6 bases; bases with no gene match: 3. This CDR3 comprises 14 residues.

The gene calls are TRBV30 and TRBJ1-5; D might be TRBD1 (6 bases). Germline V gives CDR1 GTSNPN, CDR2 SVGIG (reference sequence). The CDR3 totals 16 residues. V lost 2 bases, J lost 1 base, and 15 bases lay in between. CDR3: CAWSPKGGASNQPQHF. CDR3 nucleotide sequence: TGTGCCTGGAGTCCCAAGGGGGGGGCCAGCAATCAGCCCCAGCATTTT.

This clone was picked up one time. The chain joins TRBV30 to TRBJ2-3; 16 nucleotides match TRBD2. CDR1 is GTSNPN, CDR2 SVGIG, per germline (reference sequence). The CDR3 is 17 amino acids. J lost 3 bases, V lost 0 bases, and 3 bases had no gene match. The CDR3 DNA follows: TGTGCCTGGAGTGTGGGGACTAGCGGGGGGGCGACAGATACGCAGTATTTT. Amino acids: CAWSVGTSGGATDTQYF.